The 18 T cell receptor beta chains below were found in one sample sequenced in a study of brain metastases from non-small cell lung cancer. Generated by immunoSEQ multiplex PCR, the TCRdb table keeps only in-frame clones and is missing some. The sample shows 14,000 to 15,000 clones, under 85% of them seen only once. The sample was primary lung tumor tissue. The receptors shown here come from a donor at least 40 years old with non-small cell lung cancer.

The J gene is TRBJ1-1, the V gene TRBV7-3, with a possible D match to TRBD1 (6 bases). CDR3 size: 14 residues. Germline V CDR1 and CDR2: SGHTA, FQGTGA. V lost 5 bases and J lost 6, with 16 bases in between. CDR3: CASSPRTDSPEAFF. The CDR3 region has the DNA TGTGCCAGCAGCCCAAGGACAGATAGCCCTGAAGCTTTCTTT.

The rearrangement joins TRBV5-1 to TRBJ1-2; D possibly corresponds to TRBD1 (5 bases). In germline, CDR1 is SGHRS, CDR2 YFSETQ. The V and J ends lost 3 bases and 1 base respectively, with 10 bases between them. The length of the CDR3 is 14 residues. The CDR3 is CASSSLGGNYGYTF. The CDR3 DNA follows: TGCGCCAGCAGCTCTTTGGGGGGTAACTATGGCTACACCTTC.

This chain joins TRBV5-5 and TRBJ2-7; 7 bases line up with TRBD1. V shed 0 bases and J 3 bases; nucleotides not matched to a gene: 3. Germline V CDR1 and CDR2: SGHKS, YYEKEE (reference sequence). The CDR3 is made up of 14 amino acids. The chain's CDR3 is CASSLARDSYEQYF. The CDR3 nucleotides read TGTGCCAGCAGCTTGGCCCGGGACAGCTACGAGCAGTACTTC.

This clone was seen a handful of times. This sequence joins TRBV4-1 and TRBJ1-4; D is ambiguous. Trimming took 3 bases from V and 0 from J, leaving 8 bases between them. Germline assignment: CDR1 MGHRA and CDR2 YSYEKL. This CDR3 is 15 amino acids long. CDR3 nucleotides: TGCGCCAGCAGCCATGCCGGGTCAACTAATGAAAAACTGTTTTTT. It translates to CASSHAGSTNEKLFF.

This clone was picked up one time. In nucleotides, the CDR3 is TGTGCCAGCAGTTTATCACAGGGGGGTAGCAAGACCCAGTACTTC. Amino acid sequence: CASSLSQGGSKTQYF. This chain connects TRBV27 to TRBJ2-5; 8 bases line up with TRBD1. Per germline, CDR1 MNHEY and CDR2 SMNVEV (reference sequence). V lost 0 bases to trimming and J lost 6 bases; unmatched junction nucleotides: 6. The CDR3 runs 15 residues.

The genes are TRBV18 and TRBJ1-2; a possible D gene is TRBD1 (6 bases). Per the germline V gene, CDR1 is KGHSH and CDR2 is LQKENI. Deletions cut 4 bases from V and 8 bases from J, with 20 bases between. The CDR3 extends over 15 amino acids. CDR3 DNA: TGTGCCAGCTCACGAAGCCGGGACAACGAGGGCGGCTACACCTTC. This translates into CASSRSRDNEGGYTF.

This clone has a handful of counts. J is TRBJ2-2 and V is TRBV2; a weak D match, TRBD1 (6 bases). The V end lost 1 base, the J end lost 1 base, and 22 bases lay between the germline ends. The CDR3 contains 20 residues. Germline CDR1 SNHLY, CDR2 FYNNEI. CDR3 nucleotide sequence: TGTGCCAGCAGTGAAGTACGTAGCAAGTGGGACATATGGAACACCGGGGAGCTGTTTTTT. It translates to CASSEVRSKWDIWNTGELFF. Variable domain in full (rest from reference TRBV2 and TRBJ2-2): EPEVTQTPSHQVTQMGQEVILRCVPISNHLYFYWYRQILGQKVEFLVSFYNNEISEKSEIFDDQFSVERPDGSNFTLKIRSTKLEDSAMYFCASSEVRSKWDIWNTGELFFGEGSRLTVL.

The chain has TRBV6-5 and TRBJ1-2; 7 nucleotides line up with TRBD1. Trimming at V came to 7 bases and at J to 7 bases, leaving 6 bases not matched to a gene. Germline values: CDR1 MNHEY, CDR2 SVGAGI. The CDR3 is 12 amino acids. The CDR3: CASTHRGIGYTF. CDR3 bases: TGTGCCAGCACCCACAGGGGCATTGGCTACACCTTC.

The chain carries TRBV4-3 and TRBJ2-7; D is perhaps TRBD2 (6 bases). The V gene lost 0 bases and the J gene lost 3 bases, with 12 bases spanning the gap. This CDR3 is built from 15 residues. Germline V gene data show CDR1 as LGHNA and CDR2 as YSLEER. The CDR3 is CASSQDGTGDYEQYF. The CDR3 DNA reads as TGCGCCAGCAGCCAAGATGGGACGGGAGACTACGAGCAGTACTTC.

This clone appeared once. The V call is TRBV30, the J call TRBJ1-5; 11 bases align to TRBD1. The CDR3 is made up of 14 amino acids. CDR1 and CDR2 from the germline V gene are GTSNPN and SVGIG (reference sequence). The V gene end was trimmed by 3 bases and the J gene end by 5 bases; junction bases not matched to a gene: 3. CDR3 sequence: CAWSGGQGDQPQHF. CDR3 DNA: TGTGCCTGGAGCGGGGGACAGGGGGATCAGCCCCAGCATTTT.

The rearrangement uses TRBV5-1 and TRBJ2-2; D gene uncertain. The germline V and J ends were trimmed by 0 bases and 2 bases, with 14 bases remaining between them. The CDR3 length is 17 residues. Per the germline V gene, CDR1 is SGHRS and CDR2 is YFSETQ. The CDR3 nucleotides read TGCGCCAGCAGCTTGGGAGGCAGGACCCCCAACACCGGGGAGCTGTTTTTT. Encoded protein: CASSLGGRTPNTGELFF. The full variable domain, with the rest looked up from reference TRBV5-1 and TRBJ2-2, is KAGVTQTPRYLIKTRGQQVTLSCSPISGHRSVSWYQQTPGQGLQFLFEYFSETQRNKGNFPGRFSGRQFSNSRSEMNVSTLELGDSALYLCASSLGGRTPNTGELFFGEGSRLTVL.

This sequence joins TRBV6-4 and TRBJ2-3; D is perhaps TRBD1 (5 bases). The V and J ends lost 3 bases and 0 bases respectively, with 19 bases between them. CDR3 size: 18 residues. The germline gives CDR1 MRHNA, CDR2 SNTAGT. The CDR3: CASSEKGMKMKSTDTQYF. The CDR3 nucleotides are TGTGCCAGCAGTGAGAAGGGGATGAAGATGAAGAGCACAGATACGCAGTATTTT.

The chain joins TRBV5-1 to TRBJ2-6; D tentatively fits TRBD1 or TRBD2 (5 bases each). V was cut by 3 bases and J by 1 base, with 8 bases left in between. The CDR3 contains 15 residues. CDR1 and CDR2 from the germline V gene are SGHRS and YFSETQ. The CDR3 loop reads CASSYGGSGANVLTF. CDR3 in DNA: TGCGCCAGCAGCTATGGGGGATCTGGGGCCAACGTCCTGACTTTC.

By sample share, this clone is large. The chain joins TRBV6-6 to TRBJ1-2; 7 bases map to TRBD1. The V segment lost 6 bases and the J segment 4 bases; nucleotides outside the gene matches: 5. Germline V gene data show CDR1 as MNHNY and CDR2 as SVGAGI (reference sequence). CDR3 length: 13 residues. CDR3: CASRSGTAYGYTF. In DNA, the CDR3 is TGTGCCAGCAGATCCGGGACAGCCTATGGCTACACCTTC.

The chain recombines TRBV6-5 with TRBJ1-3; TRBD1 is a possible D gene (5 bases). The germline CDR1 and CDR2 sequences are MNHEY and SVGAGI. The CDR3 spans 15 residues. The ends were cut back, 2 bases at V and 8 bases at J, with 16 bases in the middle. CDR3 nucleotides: TGTGCCAGCAGTTACCTGACCGCGCAAGGGGACACCATATATTTT. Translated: CASSYLTAQGDTIYF.

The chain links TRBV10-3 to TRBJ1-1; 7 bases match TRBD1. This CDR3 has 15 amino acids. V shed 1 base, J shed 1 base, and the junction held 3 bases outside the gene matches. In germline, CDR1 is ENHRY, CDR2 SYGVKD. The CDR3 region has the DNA TGTGCCATCAGTGAGTTACAGGGGCCGAACACTGAAGCTTTCTTT. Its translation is CAISELQGPNTEAFF.

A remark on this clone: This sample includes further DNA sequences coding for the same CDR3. CDR3 sequence reads: CASIWGRSRNLAKNIQYF. For the CDR3, the DNA is TGCGCCAGCATCTGGGGCAGGAGTCGAAACTTAGCCAAAAACATTCAGTACTTC. This rearrangement joins TRBV23-1 to TRBJ2-4; the D gene is possibly TRBD1 (5 bases). TRBV23-1 carries the ORF label, with uncertain function. V lost 7 bases and J 0 bases, leaving 22 bases between the germline ends. CDR3 size: 18 residues.

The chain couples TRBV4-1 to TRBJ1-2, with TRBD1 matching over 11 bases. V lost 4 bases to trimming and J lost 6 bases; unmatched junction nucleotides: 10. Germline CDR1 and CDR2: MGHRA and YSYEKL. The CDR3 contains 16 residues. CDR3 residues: CASSPRTGGTRHGYTF. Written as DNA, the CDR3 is TGCGCCAGCAGCCCCCGGACAGGGGGCACCCGACATGGCTACACCTTC.